Following are 20 T cell receptor beta chains from one sample sequenced in a study of sequential checkpoint blockade in melanoma. Treatment described: randomized to nivolumab then ipilimumab (arm A) or the reverse (arm B). Here immunoSEQ multiplex PCR was the method, and the copy in TCRdb shows in-frame clones only, minus some. The sample carries approximately 10,000 clones, approximately 81% recorded once. The input for sequencing was CD8+ T cells sorted from blood (inferred from file names), taken from a patient given nivolumab and ipilimumab in sequence. The origin of the receptors is a human donor with melanoma.

V and J are TRBV7-3 and TRBJ1-1; the D is unclear. Germline V gene sequence: CDR1 SGHTA, CDR2 FQGTGA. Trimming pared 8 bases from V and 0 bases from J, leaving 10 bases between. This CDR3 contains 13 residues. DNA of the CDR3: TGTGCCAGCGAAGCAAACTTGAACACTGAAGCTTTCTTT. Translation gives CASEANLNTEAFF.

This clone showed up just once. This chain uses TRBV5-6 with TRBJ1-5; D gene unclear. The germline V and J ends were trimmed by 0 bases and 7 bases, with 5 bases remaining between them. The CDR3 has 12 residues. The germline CDR1 and CDR2 sequences are SGHDT and YYEEEE. For the CDR3, the DNA is TGTGCCAGCAGCTTGGCGGGGCAGCCCCAGCATTTT. It is translated as CASSLAGQPQHF.

The genes are TRBV28 and TRBJ2-2; tentatively, D is TRBD1 (6 bases). CDR3 length: 16 amino acids. CDR1 and CDR2 from the germline V gene are MDHEN and SYDVKM. V lost 5 bases to trimming and J lost 4 bases, with 17 bases between them. The CDR3 DNA reads TGTGCCAGCAGTCAGGCACAGGGATCAGCCACCGGGGAGCTGTTTTTT. Its protein product is CASSQAQGSATGELFF.

A single count supports this clone. This CDR3 fails to terminate in the conserved phenylalanine or tryptophan, so it likely reflects a read error. Because the CDR3's place on the DNA is in doubt, the DNA is left out and the CDR3 is given as listed by TCRdb. Here the CDR3 reads CASSLENSGQAVI. The chain joins TRBV5-6 to TRBJ2-7; the table names TRBD1, a call not compared with the DNA. The CDR3 contains 13 residues when both ends are counted. In germline, CDR1 is SGHDT, CDR2 YYEEEE.

The chain employs TRBV7-3 and TRBJ2-3; no clear D gene. There are 13 residues in the CDR3. V dropped 1 base and J dropped 4 bases, with 6 bases sitting between them. Per germline, CDR1 SGHTA and CDR2 FQGTGA. This CDR3 is CASSLRGADTQYF. In DNA form, the CDR3 reads TGTGCCAGCAGCTTAAGAGGTGCAGATACGCAGTATTTT.

The chain is built from TRBV27 and TRBJ1-1; unclear D gene. Trimming stripped 10 bases from V and 1 base from J, with 13 bases between. The CDR3 loop spans 13 amino acids. From germline, CDR1 is MNHEY and CDR2 SMNVEV (reference sequence). CDR3 region: CATEYLKNTEAFF. CDR3 coding DNA: TGTGCCACCGAGTACCTCAAGAACACTGAAGCTTTCTTT.

The genes are TRBV27 and TRBJ2-1; 9 bases fit TRBD2. The V segment lost 3 bases and the J segment 7 bases; nucleotides outside the gene matches: 10. CDR1 and CDR2 (germline): MNHEY, SMNVEV (reference sequence). The CDR3 runs 16 residues. The CDR3 loop is CASSLHAGGPWNEQFF. CDR3 DNA: TGTGCCAGCAGTTTGCATGCGGGGGGGCCTTGGAATGAGCAGTTCTTC.

This clone was picked up one time. This chain joins TRBV4-1 and TRBJ2-1; D perhaps matches TRBD2 (5 bases). Germline CDR1 MGHRA, CDR2 YSYEKL. V was trimmed by 3 bases and J by 10 bases, leaving 7 bases between them. This CDR3 has 11 residues. This CDR3 is CASSQGAEQFF. The DNA of the CDR3 is TGCGCCAGCAGCCAGGGAGCCGAGCAGTTCTTC.

The rearrangement joins TRBV10-2 to TRBJ2-7; 9 bases map to TRBD1. Germline CDR1 is WSHSY and CDR2 is SAAADI. This CDR3 is built from 13 residues. Trimming took 7 bases from V and 5 from J; bases not matched to a gene: 6. For the CDR3, the DNA is TGCGCCAGCACTGGGACAGGGATCGACGAGCAGTACTTC. This gives the protein CASTGTGIDEQYF.

This clone has just a few counts. V and J are TRBV9 and TRBJ2-3; D may be TRBD2 (5 bases). Germline CDR1 SGDLS, CDR2 YYNGEE. V was shortened by 4 bases and J by 6 bases, with 15 bases between the two germline ends. The CDR3 has 14 amino acids. This CDR3 is CASSLSGKWDTQYF. CDR3 bases: TGTGCCAGCAGCCTGAGCGGAAAATGGGATACGCAGTATTTT.

The chain carries TRBV10-3 and TRBJ1-2; 8 bases line up with TRBD1. CDR1 is ENHRY, CDR2 SYGVKD, per germline. There are 14 residues in the CDR3. J lost 1 base, V lost 9 bases, and 7 bases had no gene match. The CDR3: CAIFSGGDNYGYTF. CDR3 in DNA: TGTGCCATTTTCTCAGGGGGCGATAACTATGGCTACACCTTC.

This chain links TRBV28 with TRBJ2-3; D gene ambiguous. V was trimmed by 3 bases and J by 1 base, leaving 8 bases between them. The CDR3 sequence is 14 residues long. Germline V gives CDR1 MDHEN, CDR2 SYDVKM. The CDR3 is CASSFLSGTDTQYF. DNA for the CDR3: TGTGCCAGCAGTTTTCTAAGCGGCACAGATACGCAGTATTTT.

This clone came up a few times. The chain has TRBV10-1 and TRBJ2-2; 8 bases fit TRBD1. This CDR3 is 16 amino acids long. Germline V gene sequence: CDR1 WNHNN, CDR2 SYGVQD (reference sequence). V lost 6 bases, J lost 5 bases, and 11 bases stayed unmatched. The DNA for the CDR3 is TGCGCCAGCAGATTGCGTGACAGGGGATGGACCGGGGAGCTGTTTTTT. This codes for CASRLRDRGWTGELFF.

CDR3 coding DNA: TGTGCCAGCAGCTTAGGAGGGATCAATGAGCAGTTCTTC. It encodes CASSLGGINEQFF. This chain joins TRBV11-2 and TRBJ2-1; TRBD2 is a possible D gene (5 bases). CDR1 is SGHAT and CDR2 is FQNNGV in the germline V gene. Trimming took 1 base from V and 6 from J, leaving 7 bases between them. This CDR3 comprises 13 residues.

V usage is TRBV6-5 and J usage is TRBJ1-2; TRBD1 might be the D (6 bases). The germline V gene has CDR1 MNHEY and CDR2 SVGAGI. The CDR3 spans 12 residues. The germline V and J ends were trimmed by 7 bases and 8 bases, with 14 bases remaining between them. The CDR3 DNA sequence: TGTGCCAGCAAAGCAGGGGTTGAAGGCTACACCTTC. Its translation: CASKAGVEGYTF.

The chain links TRBV9 to TRBJ1-4; TRBD1 aligns across 7 bases. CDR1 and CDR2 from the germline V gene are SGDLS and YYNGEE. CDR3 length equals 15 residues. Trimming removed 4 bases from V and 2 bases from J; junction bases left unmatched: 5. This chain's CDR3 is CASSLLQGTNEKLFF. For the CDR3, the DNA is TGTGCCAGCAGCCTCTTACAGGGGACTAATGAAAAACTGTTTTTT.

The gene calls are TRBV28 and TRBJ2-1; the D gene is possibly TRBD2 (6 bases). From germline, CDR1 is MDHEN and CDR2 SYDVKM. The CDR3 contains 14 residues. V was clipped by 2 bases and J by 8 bases, with 13 bases between them. As DNA, the CDR3 is TGTGCCAGCAGTTTACGGGGGTCAATCTATGAGCAGTTCTTC. It translates to CASSLRGSIYEQFF.

The rearrangement joins TRBV4-1 to TRBJ1-5, with TRBD1 matching over 7 bases. The CDR3 extends over 15 amino acids. Germline lookup yields CDR1 MGHRA and CDR2 YSYEKL. J gave up 7 bases and V 2 bases, and 8 bases lay outside the gene matches. The CDR3 region has the DNA TGCGCCAGCAGCCAACCAGACAGGGTAGAACAGCCCCAGCATTTT. Translating gives CASSQPDRVEQPQHF.

The chain carries TRBV5-8 and TRBJ1-1, with TRBD1 as a possible D gene (5 bases). This CDR3 is 15 amino acids long. Germline values: CDR1 SGHTS, CDR2 YDEGEE. Trimming removed 0 bases at V and 4 bases at J, with 13 bases between. CDR3 in DNA: TGTGCCAGCAGCTTGGTTTGGGCAGGGTTCACTGAAGCTTTCTTT. The encoded protein is CASSLVWAGFTEAFF. Complete variable domain (other parts from reference TRBV5-8 and TRBJ1-1): EAGVTQSPTHLIKTRGQQATLRCSPISGHTSVYWYQQALGLGLQFLLWYDEGEERNRGNFPPRFSGRQFPNYSSELNVNALELEDSALYLCASSLVWAGFTEAFFGQGTRLTVV.

The chain recombines TRBV4-2 with TRBJ2-7; 10 bases map to TRBD1. CDR1 is LGHNA, CDR2 YNFKEQ, per germline. The trim removed 0 bases at V and 4 bases at J, leaving 6 bases unmatched. The CDR3 is made up of 16 amino acids. DNA for the CDR3: TGTGCCAGCAGCCAAGACCCCCGGACAGGGGGGTACGAGCAGTACTTC. Translating it yields CASSQDPRTGGYEQYF.